This T cell receptor beta chain came from a study of cytotoxic CD8 clonotypes in ibrutinib-treated CLL. Study in general: Overall, about 25 responses were partial and 2 complete; following median approximately 73 months, about 15 patients stayed remitted and around twelve progressed. The taking of response samples occurred after a median about 13 months of treatment, with a range of 6 to 36.

Worth noting for this clone: Its antigen is unidentified.

The protocol was immunoSEQ multiplex PCR, while the TCRdb copy is restricted to in-frame clones and leaves out a portion. This sample has 130,000 or so clones; about 80% occur once, and the top ten carry 25% to 30%. J was trimmed by 6 bases and V by 6 bases; bases with no gene match: 9. The CDR3 runs 14 residues. Overall study findings and caveats: Contraction or stability on treatment was seen for public clonotypes, which were uncommon. Collection times varied between progressing and sustained-remission patients.

This sequence joins TRBV23-1 and TRBJ2-7; 9 bases agree with TRBD1. TRBV23-1 has ORF status, its function being uncertain. Here the sequenced sample was PBMCs, taken after 12 months of ibrutinib treatment. This TCR was recovered from a human donor with chronic lymphocytic leukemia. For the CDR3, the DNA is TGCGCCAGCAGGGAACACCGACAGGGGGGCGAGCAGTACTTC. It specifies CASREHRQGGEQYF.